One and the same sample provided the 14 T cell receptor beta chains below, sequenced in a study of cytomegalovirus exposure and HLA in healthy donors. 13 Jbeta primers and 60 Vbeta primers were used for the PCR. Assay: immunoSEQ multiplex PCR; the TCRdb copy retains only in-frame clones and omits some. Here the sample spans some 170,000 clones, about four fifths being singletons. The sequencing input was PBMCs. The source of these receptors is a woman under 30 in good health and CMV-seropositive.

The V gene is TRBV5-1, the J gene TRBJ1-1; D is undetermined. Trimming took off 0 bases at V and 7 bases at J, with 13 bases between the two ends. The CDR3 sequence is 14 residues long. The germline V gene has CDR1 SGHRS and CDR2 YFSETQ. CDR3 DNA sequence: TGCGCCAGCAGCTTGGACGGGGTTGGGGATGAAGCTTTCTTT. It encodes CASSLDGVGDEAFF.

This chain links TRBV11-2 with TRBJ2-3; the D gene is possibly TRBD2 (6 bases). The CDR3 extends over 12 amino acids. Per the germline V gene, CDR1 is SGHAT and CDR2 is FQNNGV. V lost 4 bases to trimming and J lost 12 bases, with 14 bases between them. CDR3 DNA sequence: TGTGCCAGCAGCTCCAACCCCGGGGGACAGTATTTT. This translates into CASSSNPGGQYF.

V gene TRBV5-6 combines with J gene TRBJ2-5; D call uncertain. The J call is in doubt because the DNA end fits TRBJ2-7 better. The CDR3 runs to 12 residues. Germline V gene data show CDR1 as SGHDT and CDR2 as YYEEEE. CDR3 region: CASSKISYEQYF. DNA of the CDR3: TGTGCCAGCAGCAAAATCTCCTACGAGCAGTACTTC.

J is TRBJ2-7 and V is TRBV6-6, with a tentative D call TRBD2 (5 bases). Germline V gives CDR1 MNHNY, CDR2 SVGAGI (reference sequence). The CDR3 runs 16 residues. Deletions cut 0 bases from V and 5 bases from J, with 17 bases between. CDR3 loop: CASSYSIGEAGDEQYF. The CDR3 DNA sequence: TGTGCCAGCAGTTACTCGATCGGGGAAGCAGGAGACGAGCAGTACTTC.

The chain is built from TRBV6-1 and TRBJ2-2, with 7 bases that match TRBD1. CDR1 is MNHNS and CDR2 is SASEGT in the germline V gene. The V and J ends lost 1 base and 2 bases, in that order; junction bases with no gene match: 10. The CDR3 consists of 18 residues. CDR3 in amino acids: CASSEGPQRQGNTGELFF. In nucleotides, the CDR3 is TGTGCCAGCAGTGAAGGTCCTCAAAGACAGGGCAACACCGGGGAGCTGTTTTTT.

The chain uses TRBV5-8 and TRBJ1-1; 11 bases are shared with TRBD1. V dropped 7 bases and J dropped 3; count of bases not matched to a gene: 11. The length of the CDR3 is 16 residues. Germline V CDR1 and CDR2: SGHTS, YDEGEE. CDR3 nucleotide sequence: TGTGCCAGCCCGAAGGTGGACAGGGGGCCCTACACTGAAGCTTTCTTT. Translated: CASPKVDRGPYTEAFF. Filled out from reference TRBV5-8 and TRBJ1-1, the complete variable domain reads EAGVTQSPTHLIKTRGQQATLRCSPISGHTSVYWYQQALGLGLQFLLWYDEGEERNRGNFPPRFSGRQFPNYSSELNVNALELEDSALYLCASPKVDRGPYTEAFFGQGTRLTVV.

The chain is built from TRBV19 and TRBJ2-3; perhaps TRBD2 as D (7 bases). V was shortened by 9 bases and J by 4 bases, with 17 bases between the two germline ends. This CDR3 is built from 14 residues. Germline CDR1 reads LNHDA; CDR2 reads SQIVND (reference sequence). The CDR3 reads CASQRGRGADTQYF. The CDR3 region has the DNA TGTGCCAGCCAACGGGGGAGGGGGGCAGATACGCAGTATTTT.

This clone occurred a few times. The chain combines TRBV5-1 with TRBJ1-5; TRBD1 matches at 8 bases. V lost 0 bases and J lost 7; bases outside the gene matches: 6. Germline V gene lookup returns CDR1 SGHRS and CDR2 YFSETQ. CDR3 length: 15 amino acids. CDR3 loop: CASSLDGQGAQPQHF. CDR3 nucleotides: TGCGCCAGCAGCTTGGACGGTCAGGGGGCCCAGCCCCAGCATTTT.

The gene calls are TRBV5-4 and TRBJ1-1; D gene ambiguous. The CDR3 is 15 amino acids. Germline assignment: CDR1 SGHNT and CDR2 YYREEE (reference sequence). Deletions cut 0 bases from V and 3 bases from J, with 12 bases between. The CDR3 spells CASSLEARVDTEAFF. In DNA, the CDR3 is TGTGCCAGCAGCTTGGAGGCCCGGGTTGACACTGAAGCTTTCTTT.

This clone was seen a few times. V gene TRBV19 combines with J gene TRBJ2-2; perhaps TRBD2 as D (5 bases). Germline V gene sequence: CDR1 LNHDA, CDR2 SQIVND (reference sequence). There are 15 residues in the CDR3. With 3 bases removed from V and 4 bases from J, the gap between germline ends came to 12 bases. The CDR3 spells CASSIGGIVTGELFF. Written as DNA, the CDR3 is TGTGCCAGTAGTATCGGAGGTATCGTCACCGGGGAGCTGTTTTTT.

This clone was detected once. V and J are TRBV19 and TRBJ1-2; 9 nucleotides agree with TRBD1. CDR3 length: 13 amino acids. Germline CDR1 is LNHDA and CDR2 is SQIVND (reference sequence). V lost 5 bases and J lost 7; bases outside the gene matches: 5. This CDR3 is CASSPQGAGGYTF. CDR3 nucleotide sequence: TGTGCCAGTAGTCCACAGGGGGCCGGTGGCTACACCTTC.

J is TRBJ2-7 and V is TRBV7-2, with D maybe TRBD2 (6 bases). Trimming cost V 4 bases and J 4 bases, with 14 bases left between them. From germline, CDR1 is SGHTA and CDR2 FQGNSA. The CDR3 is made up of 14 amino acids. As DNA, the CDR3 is TGTGCCAGCAGCTCCGGGGGATCAGGATACGAGCAGTACTTC. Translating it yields CASSSGGSGYEQYF.

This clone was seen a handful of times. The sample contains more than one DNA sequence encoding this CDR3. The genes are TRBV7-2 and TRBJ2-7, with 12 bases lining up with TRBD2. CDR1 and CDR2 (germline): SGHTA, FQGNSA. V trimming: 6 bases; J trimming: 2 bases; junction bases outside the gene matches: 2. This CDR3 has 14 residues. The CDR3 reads CASSLAGGPYEQYF. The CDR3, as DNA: TGTGCCAGCAGTCTAGCGGGGGGGCCCTACGAGCAGTACTTC.

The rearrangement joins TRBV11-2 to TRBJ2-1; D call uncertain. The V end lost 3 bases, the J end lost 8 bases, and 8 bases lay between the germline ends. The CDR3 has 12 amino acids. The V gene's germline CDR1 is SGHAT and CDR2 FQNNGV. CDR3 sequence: CASSFSSYEQFF. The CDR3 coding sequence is TGTGCCAGCAGCTTTTCTTCTTATGAGCAGTTCTTC.